This TCR beta chain emerged from a study of blood T cells in healthy people across ages. Study observations and caveats: Per million T cells, TCR beta diversity dropped about linearly as age rose. Expanded clonotype shifts may have been confounded, as the donors had an unknown CMV status.

This clonotype was recorded many times. The antigen remains unidentified. Primed by a sample-barcoded 5' primer and a J-beta primer mix, a second PCR proceeded for roughly 6 to 12 cycles. MiXCR, applied by TCRdb to the 5' RACE reads, yields one record per CDR3 protein. The table records roughly 700,000 distinct CDR3 sequences, about 32% of them present only once. What was sequenced was blood. This TCR derives from a woman older than 75 in good health.

DNA for the CDR3: TGCAGTGCTAACTCACCAGGGACTAGCGGCTCCTACAATGAGCAGTTCTTC. Translated: CSANSPGTSGSYNEQFF. The chain links TRBV20-1 to TRBJ2-1; 11 bases fit TRBD2. Germline V gene data show CDR1 as DFQATT and CDR2 as SNEGSKA (reference sequence). V trimming: 4 bases; J trimming: 0 bases; junction bases outside the gene matches: 8. The CDR3 runs to 17 residues.